This T cell receptor beta chain was recorded in a study of a mutant IDH1 vaccine in newly diagnosed glioma. This CDR3 is 14 amino acids long. V lost 8 bases, J lost 7 bases, and 9 bases stayed unmatched. In germline, CDR1 is SGHTA, CDR2 FQGNSA. Note on this clone: What it binds is unknown.

This table comes from immunoSEQ multiplex PCR, and its TCRdb copy is limited to in-frame clones, with some not included. Among tens of thousands of clones, about 75% were seen once, and the ten largest hold about 9%. Study observations and caveats: Immune responses arising from the vaccine appeared in approximately 93% of patients. Pseudoprogression looked unconnected to shifts in top peripheral T cell clonotypes.

Time point here: week 47, end of study. Every vaccine dose comprised 300 ug of mutant IDH1 20-mer peptide plus topical imiquimod. Patients came in for eight vaccinations, in weeks 1, 3, 5, 7, 11, 15, 19 and 23. J is TRBJ2-1 and V is TRBV7-2; TRBD2 agrees at 9 bases. The clonotype was recovered from a middle-aged man with glioma. The specimen was PBMCs, collected from a glioma patient whose treatment included an IDH1 peptide vaccine. The CDR3 protein is CASAGGRAPNEQFF. CDR3 bases: TGTGCCAGCGCGGGCGGGAGGGCCCCGAATGAGCAGTTCTTC. Variable domain in full (rest from reference TRBV7-2 and TRBJ2-1): GAGVSQSPSNKVTEKGKDVELRCDPISGHTALYWYRQSLGQGLEFLIYFQGNSAPDKSGLPSDRFSAERTGGSVSTLTIQRTQQEDSAVYLCASAGGRAPNEQFFGPGTRLTVL.